Sequencing of this TCR beta chain was carried out in a study of blood T cell repertoires in COVID-19. Study information: Acute-phase and convalescent COVID-19 samples originated in the United States, Italy and Spain. PBMCs, B-cell-depleted T cells, or T cells were the source of the cDNA or gDNA that made up the material.

The germline V and J ends were trimmed by 0 bases and 6 bases, with 8 bases remaining between them. The CDR3 extends over 13 amino acids. CDR1 is MNHEY and CDR2 is SVGAGI in the germline V gene. In the source study's methods: Amplified reference gene primers provided the basis for estimating nucleated cell counts. Assay used: immunoSEQ multiplex PCR; TCRdb lists only in-frame clones, some missing. For V, J and clone size, that table is used; D and trimming come from the DNA. The table lists roughly 140,000 clones, approximately 80% of them singletons. The source material was peripheral blood. The rearrangement links TRBV6-5 to TRBJ1-1, with D hard to call. The receptor's source is a woman in her fifties or sixties with acute or convalescent COVID-19. CDR3 loop: CASSYSIRAEAFF. The CDR3 coding sequence is TGTGCCAGCAGTTACTCGATAAGAGCTGAAGCTTTCTTT.